This record covers a single TCR beta chain. Its antigen is as yet unknown. Central memory, naive, regulatory and stem cell-like memory CD4+ cells were sorted by CD45RO/CCR7/CD25/CD127/CD95/CD27. The CDR3 contains 14 residues. V lost 8 bases and J lost 1, with 13 bases in between. CDR1 SNHLY and CDR2 FYNNEI come from the germline V gene. This sample is drawn from a study of beta chain features in type 1 diabetes. General study findings and limits: Whether TCRB rearrangement is influenced by HLA type went unresolved here. There was a moderate but significant shortening of TCRB CDR3s in all four CD4+ subsets of Type 1 diabetes patients.

The entirety of the isolated RNA underwent reverse transcription, so expressed TCRB transcripts were sequenced. Only in-frame clones appear in the TCRdb table, and some are missing; sequencing was by immunoSEQ multiplex PCR. Of some 280,000 clones listed, more than 13% were seen once; the top ten hold 0.015% to 0.02%. This sequence joins TRBV2 and TRBJ2-3, with a possible D match to TRBD2 (5 bases). This TCR was recovered from a man aged 25 to 40 with type 1 diabetes. The sample was naive CD4+ T cells from blood. The CDR3 nucleotides are TGTGCCAGCGGGGATAGCGCGCGCACAGATACGCAGTATTTT. Its translation is CASGDSARTDTQYF.